Below are 16 T cell receptor beta chains sequenced from a single sample in a study of CD8+ T cells in alopecia areata. The authors extracted RNA and reverse transcribed it into cDNA as the sequencing template. The assay was immunoSEQ multiplex PCR, and TCRdb's table has in-frame clones only and misses some. Of roughly 150,000 clones in the sample, roughly 50% were seen once. The sequencing input was CD4+ T cells sorted from blood. Source of these receptors: a human donor in good health.

The CDR3 coding sequence is TGTGCCAGCGGGTATCTAGCGGGAGCTGCGGTGTATTTT. It codes for CASGYLAGAAVYF. This chain uses TRBV25-1 with TRBJ2-3, with 10 bases aligning to TRBD2. The CDR3 has 13 amino acids. Germline trimming cut 8 bases from V and 14 bases from J; bases unmatched to any gene: 13. Germline CDR1 reads MGHDK; CDR2 reads SYGVNS.

The table lists this clone with a count of one. This chain connects TRBV25-1 to TRBJ1-2; 8 bases are shared with TRBD1. The trim removed 3 bases at V and 7 bases at J, leaving 10 bases unmatched. The CDR3 length is 15 residues. CDR1 MGHDK and CDR2 SYGVNS come from the germline V gene. The CDR3 DNA reads TGTGCCAGCAGTGACCGAATCGGACAGGGCCCTGGCTACACCTTC. Protein sequence: CASSDRIGQGPGYTF.

This clone was detected only a few times. The CDR3 protein is CSVWDGGYGYTF. In nucleotides, the CDR3 is TGCAGCGTTTGGGACGGAGGATATGGCTACACCTTC. The chain has TRBV29-1 and TRBJ1-2; the D gene is possibly TRBD1 (5 bases). Trimming removed 5 bases at V and 5 bases at J, with 12 bases between. The CDR3 has 12 residues. In germline, CDR1 is SQVTM, CDR2 ANQGSEA.

V and J are TRBV18 and TRBJ1-2; 7 bases match TRBD1. The CDR3 loop spans 15 amino acids. V shed 3 bases, J shed 8 bases, and the junction held 12 bases outside the gene matches. Germline loops: CDR1 KGHSH, CDR2 LQKENI. The CDR3 loop is CASSPRQTGSGGYTF. CDR3 bases: TGTGCCAGCTCACCGCGACAGACAGGGAGTGGAGGCTACACCTTC. Using reference TRBV18 and TRBJ1-2 for the parts outside the CDR3, the full variable domain is NAGVMQNPRHLVRRRGQEARLRCSPMKGHSHVYWYRQLPEEGLKFMVYLQKENIIDESGMPKERFSAEFPKEGPSILRIQQVVRGDSAAYFCASSPRQTGSGGYTFGSGTRLTVV.

This chain's CDR3 is CSVGAGPSGANVLTF. As DNA, the CDR3 is TGCAGCGTTGGGGCGGGGCCCTCTGGGGCCAACGTCCTGACTTTC. The chain carries TRBV29-1 and TRBJ2-6; the D gene is possibly TRBD2 (6 bases). The CDR3 length is 15 residues. Looked up from germline, CDR1 is SQVTM and CDR2 is ANQGSEA. The V and J ends lost 4 bases and 0 bases respectively, with 10 bases between them.

The V gene is TRBV15, the J gene TRBJ2-7, with 9 bases aligning to TRBD1. There are 16 residues in the CDR3. V dropped 1 base and J dropped 1; count of bases not matched to a gene: 5. Germline assignment: CDR1 LNHNV and CDR2 YYDKDF (reference sequence). The CDR3 DNA reads TGTGCCACCAGCAGAGCCGGGACAGGGTCTTCCTACGAGCAGTACTTC. Translated: CATSRAGTGSSYEQYF.

J is TRBJ1-4 and V is TRBV6-6; TRBD1 matches 11 bases. Trimming took 8 bases from V and 5 from J; bases not matched to a gene: 1. The CDR3 contains 13 residues. Germline V gene data show CDR1 as MNHNY and CDR2 as SVGAGI (reference sequence). The CDR3 is CASGDRGNEKLFF. The CDR3 DNA reads TGTGCCAGCGGGGACAGGGGGAATGAAAAACTGTTTTTT.

This chain uses TRBV11-2 with TRBJ2-5; D may be TRBD1 (6 bases). Germline CDR1 SGHAT, CDR2 FQNNGV. Trimming removed 3 bases from V and 3 bases from J, with 14 bases in between. This CDR3 contains 15 residues. The CDR3 loop is CASSFAGTPEETQYF. In DNA form, the CDR3 reads TGTGCCAGCAGCTTCGCCGGGACACCCGAAGAGACCCAGTACTTC.

The chain has TRBV9 and TRBJ1-3; 8 bases are shared with TRBD1. The length of the CDR3 is 14 residues. From germline, CDR1 is SGDLS and CDR2 YYNGEE. V lost 3 bases to trimming and J lost 8 bases; unmatched junction nucleotides: 7. This chain's CDR3 is CASSAGQGSYTIYF. CDR3 nucleotide sequence: TGTGCCAGCAGCGCCGGACAGGGAAGTTACACCATATATTTT.

This clone showed up just a few times. J is TRBJ1-4 and V is TRBV2; D is perhaps TRBD1 (5 bases). Between the trimmed V and J ends, which lost 7 bases and 7 bases, there was a span of 10 bases. CDR3 length: 12 amino acids. CDR1 SNHLY and CDR2 FYNNEI come from the germline V gene. CDR3 DNA: TGTGCCAGCACAACAGGTGGTGAAAAACTGTTTTTT. Amino acids: CASTTGGEKLFF.

This clone has only a few counts. In DNA, the CDR3 is TGCGCCAGCAGCTCCCAGGGCCCCGAGACCCAGTACTTC. Encoded protein: CASSSQGPETQYF. V usage is TRBV5-1 and J usage is TRBJ2-5, with D possibly being TRBD1 (5 bases). The CDR3 has 13 residues. The V end was cut by 3 bases, the J end by 5 bases, with 11 bases between. Germline CDR1 reads SGHRS; CDR2 reads YFSETQ.

This chain joins TRBV4-1 and TRBJ2-7; D possibly matches TRBD1 or TRBD2 (5 bases each). This CDR3 contains 15 residues. Between the trimmed V and J ends, which lost 1 base and 4 bases, there was a span of 14 bases. Germline V gene lookup returns CDR1 MGHRA and CDR2 YSYEKL. The CDR3 nucleotides read TGCGCCAGCAGCCAAGGTGGGGGAGTCGGTTACGAGCAGTACTTC. Translated, it gives CASSQGGGVGYEQYF.

The gene calls are TRBV4-1 and TRBJ2-3, with 9 bases aligning to TRBD1. The V and J ends lost 3 bases and 2 bases, in that order; junction bases with no gene match: 6. CDR3 size: 16 residues. CDR1 and CDR2 from the germline V gene are MGHRA and YSYEKL. The CDR3 DNA reads TGCGCCAGCAGCCAGGGACAGGGAGTTTTCACAGATACGCAGTATTTT. Translated: CASSQGQGVFTDTQYF.

The V gene is TRBV1, the J gene TRBJ2-2; the table calls TRBD2, which could not be checked here. TRBV1 is an annotated pseudogene. The CDR3 loop spans 17 amino acids. The CDR3 DNA is TGCACCAGCAGCTTCGGGCGGGGACTAGCGGGCACCGGGGAGCTGTTTTTT. It encodes CTSSFGRGLAGTGELFF.

On this clone: Other nucleotide sequences in the sample specify the same CDR3. V and J are TRBV29-1 and TRBJ2-6, with D perhaps matching TRBD1 (5 bases). CDR1 SQVTM and CDR2 ANQGSEA come from the germline V gene. The CDR3 is 15 amino acids. Trimming took off 0 bases at V and 0 bases at J, with 6 bases between the two ends. CDR3 sequence: CSVEDRGSGANVLTF. As DNA, the CDR3 is TGCAGCGTTGAAGATAGGGGCTCTGGGGCCAACGTCCTGACTTTC. The full variable domain, in which reference TRBV29-1 and TRBJ2-6 provide the parts outside the CDR3, is SAVISQKPSRDICQRGTSLTIQCQVDSQVTMMFWYRQQPGQSLTLIATANQGSEATYESGFVIDKFPISRPNLTFSTLTVSNMSPEDSSIYLCSVEDRGSGANVLTFGAGSRLTVL.

The rearrangement joins TRBV29-1 to TRBJ1-2; a weak D match, TRBD1 (5 bases). CDR1 is SQVTM and CDR2 is ANQGSEA in the germline V gene. Trimming took 7 bases from V and 0 from J, leaving 12 bases between them. The CDR3 is made up of 13 amino acids. CDR3 amino acids: CSAGLTTNYGYTF. The DNA of the CDR3 is TGCAGCGCGGGACTTACCACTAACTATGGCTACACCTTC.